A selection of T cell receptor beta chains follows, all from one sample in a study of T cells in Graves' hyperthyroidism and ophthalmopathy. TCRdb redid the calling of the multiplex PCR reads with MiXCR, one entry per CDR3 protein. The table includes fewer than 450,000 distinct CDR3 sequences, roughly 20% detected once. The sample comprised blood. All receptors derive from a man aged 18-30 years with Graves' ophthalmopathy. Both conserved end residues are part of each CDR3. A D gene is named only where the DNA matches it firmly. Where a row states a size, it is once, few, many or the class of an expanded clone; other rows omit it.

D gene	CDR3 length	clone size	V gene	J gene	CDR3 DNA	CDR3 protein
-	15	-	TRBV6-1	TRBJ2-3	TGTGCCAGCAAGGGGGCTAGCGAAAGTAGAGATACGCAGTATTTT	CASKGASESRDTQYF
-	12	few	TRBV4-2	TRBJ1-1	TGTGCCAGCAGCCAAGAGACCTTTGAAGCTTTCTTT	CASSQETFEAFF
-	14	-	TRBV5-5	TRBJ1-1	TGTGCCACCGGTTTAACGGGAACGAACACTGAAGCTTTCTTT	CATGLTGTNTEAFF
-	13	once	TRBV9	TRBJ2-1	TGTGCCAGCAGCGGGACCCCTGGCCGTGAGCAGTTCTTC	CASSGTPGREQFF
-	17	many	TRBV12-3/TRBV12-4	TRBJ2-3	TGTGCCAGCAGTGGAACCCGGGACACCTCTAGCACAGATACGCAGTATTTT	CASSGTRDTSSTDTQYF
TRBD2	20	-	TRBV28	TRBJ2-7	TGTGCCAGCAGTTCACCCCTGCCGGGACTAGCGGAGCAAGGGCCCTACGAGCAGTACTTC	CASSSPLPGLAEQGPYEQYF
-	13	many	TRBV2	TRBJ2-5	TGTGCCAGCACCCCAAACCAACAAGAGACCCAGTACTTC	CASTPNQQETQYF
-	13	many	TRBV7-9	TRBJ1-1	TGTGCCAGCAGCTTCCGTGAGGGCACTGAAGCTTTCTTT	CASSFREGTEAFF
TRBD1	14	-	TRBV11-2	TRBJ2-1	TGTGCCAGCAGCTTAGGCGGACAGGGATACGAGCAGTTCTTC	CASSLGGQGYEQFF
TRBD1	17	-	TRBV7-8	TRBJ2-3	TGTGCCAGCAGCTTGTGGGCTGGGGCAGGGGGTATAAATACGCAGTATTTT	CASSLWAGAGGINTQYF
-	13	many	TRBV20-1	TRBJ1-1	TGCAGTGCTAGAGATATAAGGGGCGCGGAAGCTTTCTTT	CSARDIRGAEAFF
-	14	-	TRBV7-9	TRBJ1-5	TGTGCCAGCAGCCCCGAGAGCCCCAATCAGCCCCAGCATTTT	CASSPESPNQPQHF
-	13	-	TRBV5-8	TRBJ1-6	TGTGCCAGCAGCTTGAGTAGGGTCCCACCCCTCCACTTT	CASSLSRVPPLHF
-	10	-	TRBV29-1	TRBJ2-5	TGCAGTGGCCAGCAAGAGACCCAGTACTTC	CSGQQETQYF